This TCR beta chain came from a study of T cell responses to AZD1222 COVID-19 vaccine (TCRdb year 2021). Regarding the research as a whole: A total of around 240 trial participants underwent TCR sequencing, of whom about 210 received two doses of AZD1222 and roughly 25 received two doses of the MenACWY control vaccine. Enrollment into the trials was organized by age into subgroups of 18-55, 56-69 and 70-plus years, and those subgroups contained roughly 150, 30 and 60 TCR-sequenced participants, respectively. Findings and caveats that apply to the study as a whole: Epitopes outside the regions mutated in the B.1.351 and B.1.1.7 variants were reportedly recognized by nearly half of the unique spike-specific TCRs. Spike-specific TCR breadth and depth rose significantly after two AZD1222 doses compared with day 0 and with MenACWY recipients. In the small 56-69-year group, the increase in depth fell short of significance, most likely because of low power. Most participants were white British and females outnumbered males, and the authors suggested that clonal diversity may have been underestimated. Because no samples from the day 14 peak response were available, repertoires could be characterized only after the peak T cell response. Conclusions about previously exposed vaccinees were limited because only a handful of AZD1222 recipients were SARS-CoV-2 seropositive at baseline. The vaccine-associated CD4 TCRs covered the entire spike protein, and the dominant responses fell in regions 160-218 and 743-854.

In regard to this clone: Its antigen is still unknown. Base qualities are not provided; no much larger clone lies one nucleotide away.

According to the study, the label for this sample's time point signals: about 28 days (+/-7) after the second vaccine dose. Because spike-specific TCR depth and breadth did not differ between the two schedules, AZD1222 recipients who got a second dose at roughly 4 weeks were pooled with those who got a second dose at roughly 12 weeks. Vaccinee samples came from UK trials COV001 and COV002, including a single-blind randomized controlled phase 2/3 trial of AZD1222 (ChAdOx1 nCoV-19) in healthy adults. Trial participant PBMC samples were collected at day 0 and day 28 after the second dose for TCRbeta chain sequencing. From a lookup of the germline V gene (reference sequence), CDR1 and CDR2 are LNHDA and SQIVND. The junction carries 13 bases between V and J, which are trimmed by 3 bases and 4 bases respectively. The CDR3 starts with the cysteine, ends with the phenylalanine, and has 15 residues. The entry retains the CDR3 DNA only, 45 bases that are in frame from base 1.

The CDR3 regions of human TCRbeta chains were analyzed by immunosequencing. As for the authors' bioinformatics: TCRs in the repertoires were matched against a reference library of SARS-CoV-2-specific TCRs that had been generated with the MIRA antigen-specificity platform. Breadth meant the fraction of unique TCRs that were SARS-CoV-2-associated, whereas depth meant the fraction of total T cells that were SARS-CoV-2-associated. Each spike-specific TCR was assigned to its reactive spike region and to a CD4 or CD8 class using the MIRA data. Log10-transformed breadth and depth values were compared by one-way ANOVA with Sidak's multiple comparisons tests. The clones in this table, taken by TCRdb from immuneACCESS, are in-frame only. Not every clone is retained; where verified, under half of the shortfall comes from an unresolved V gene, and the cause of the rest is unknown. That table is the source of V, J and clone size, and D and trimming were worked out from the DNA. This sample comprises roughly 100,000 clones, approximately 88% of them detected only once. The leading ten clones occupy 11% to 15% of the sample.

The receptor's source is an adult who received the AZD1222 COVID-19 vaccine. The material was peripheral blood, obtained 28 days after the second AZD1222 dose. The rearranged chain carries TRBV19 and TRBJ1-5; TRBD1 is possibly the D segment (5 matching bases). CDR3 loop: CASSIGRTPNQPQHF. The nucleotides read TGTGCCAGTAGTATTGGGCGGACACCTAATCAGCCCCAGCATTTT.